The next 21 T cell receptor beta chains were all read from a single sample in a study of shared clonotypes between healthy human individuals. Sequencing was performed with immunoSEQ multiplex PCR; in TCRdb, only in-frame clones are kept and a portion is missing. In the table there are approximately 2.1 million clones, 93% of which are singletons. Sequenced input: naive CD4+ T cells from PBMCs. Indicated subset: CD45RA+ positively selected. Every receptor here comes from a man aged 18 to 30 in good health. Some clones in this sample may be carry-over from other donors' samples.

This chain connects TRBV5-1 to TRBJ1-2, with D perhaps matching TRBD1 (5 bases). CDR1 and CDR2 from the germline V gene are SGHRS and YFSETQ. The CDR3 extends over 13 amino acids. V gave up 5 bases and J gave up 3 bases, with 11 bases separating them. For the CDR3, the DNA is TGCGCCAGCAGGCGACAAGGGGACTATGGCTACACCTTC. It yields the protein CASRRQGDYGYTF.

The rearrangement joins TRBV7-2 to TRBJ1-2, with D perhaps TRBD1 (5 bases). CDR1 is SGHTA and CDR2 is FQGNSA in the germline V gene. This CDR3 region has 15 residues. V was trimmed by 1 base and J by 3 bases, leaving 12 bases between them. The CDR3 region is CASSLGTPPDYGYTF. DNA of the CDR3: TGTGCCAGCAGCTTAGGGACACCCCCTGACTATGGCTACACCTTC.

Points on this clone: Within the sample, other DNA sequences also encode this same CDR3. The chain uses TRBV2 and TRBJ2-2; the D call may be TRBD1 or TRBD2 (6 bases each). Germline CDR1 reads SNHLY; CDR2 reads FYNNEI. V was shortened by 7 bases and J by 5 bases, with 8 bases between the two germline ends. CDR3 length: 12 amino acids. DNA for the CDR3: TGTGCCAGCAAGGGGGGTACCGGGGAGCTGTTTTTT. Translation: CASKGGTGELFF.

The chain has TRBV4-1 and TRBJ2-1, with TRBD2 matching 14 bases. Unmatched junction bases numbered 11, after V lost 4 bases and J lost 15 bases. Per the germline V gene, CDR1 is MGHRA and CDR2 is YSYEKL. The length of the CDR3 is 15 residues. This CDR3 is CASSRLGTSGSLRFF. CDR3 nucleotide sequence: TGCGCCAGCAGCCGGTTAGGGACTAGCGGGAGTTTAAGGTTCTTC.

V usage is TRBV5-4 and J usage is TRBJ2-4, with D perhaps being TRBD1 or TRBD2 (7 bases each). Germline V lookup: CDR1 SGHNT, CDR2 YYREEE (reference sequence). V lost 2 bases and J 6 bases, leaving 15 bases between the germline ends. CDR3 size: 15 residues. Here the CDR3 reads CASSFQGGTGNIQYF. The CDR3 region has the DNA TGTGCCAGCAGCTTCCAGGGGGGGACCGGAAACATTCAGTACTTC. The variable domain in full, with the rest retrieved from reference TRBV5-4 and TRBJ2-4, is ETGVTQSPTHLIKTRGQQVTLRCSSQSGHNTVSWYQQALGQGPQFIFQYYREEENGRGNFPPRFSGLQFPNYSSELNVNALELDDSALYLCASSFQGGTGNIQYFGAGTRLSVL.

The chain employs TRBV18 and TRBJ2-2; 9 bases agree with TRBD2. The V gene end was trimmed by 3 bases and the J gene end by 1 base; junction bases not matched to a gene: 3. This CDR3 has 16 amino acids. Germline lookup yields CDR1 KGHSH and CDR2 LQKENI. CDR3 nucleotide sequence: TGTGCCAGCTCACCGACTAGCGGATGGAACACCGGGGAGCTGTTTTTT. Amino acids: CASSPTSGWNTGELFF.

About this clone: The same CDR3 also results from other DNA sequences found in this sample. The chain employs TRBV5-1 and TRBJ1-1; 7 bases fit TRBD1. This CDR3 contains 15 residues. V shed 2 bases and J 1 base; nucleotides not matched to a gene: 5. In germline, CDR1 is SGHRS, CDR2 YFSETQ. CDR3 bases: TGCGCCAGCAGCTTTTTGACAGGGTCGAACACTGAAGCTTTCTTT. Protein product: CASSFLTGSNTEAFF.

The V gene is TRBV5-4, the J gene TRBJ1-4, with 9 nucleotides matching TRBD1. V shed 1 base, J shed 5 bases, and the junction held 6 bases outside the gene matches. The germline V gene has CDR1 SGHNT and CDR2 YYREEE (reference sequence). CDR3 length: 16 residues. CDR3 in amino acids: CASSLNGGQGNEKLFF. DNA of the CDR3: TGTGCCAGCAGCTTGAACGGAGGACAGGGGAATGAAAAACTGTTTTTT.

The chain is built from TRBV6-5 and TRBJ2-1; 9 bases line up with TRBD1. This CDR3 region has 15 residues. Germline CDR1 MNHEY, CDR2 SVGAGI. J was trimmed by 1 base and V by 6 bases; bases with no gene match: 4. CDR3 sequence reads: CASRIDRGSYNEQFF. The CDR3 DNA is TGTGCCAGCAGGATCGACAGGGGGTCCTACAATGAGCAGTTCTTC.

This chain connects TRBV2 to TRBJ1-4; 11 nucleotides line up with TRBD1. CDR3 length equals 16 residues. Germline lookup yields CDR1 SNHLY and CDR2 FYNNEI. The ends lost 4 bases at V and 7 bases at J; junction bases unmatched: 8. The CDR3: CASSGGTGGKIEKLFF. As DNA, the CDR3 is TGTGCCAGCAGTGGAGGGACAGGGGGGAAGATTGAAAAACTGTTTTTT.

The V call is TRBV7-8, the J call TRBJ2-1; 7 bases align to TRBD2. V gave up 5 bases and J gave up 0 bases; unmatched junction bases: 7. The V gene's germline CDR1 is SGHVS and CDR2 FQNEAQ. There are 16 residues in the CDR3. Written as DNA, the CDR3 is TGTGCCAGCAGCCACACTAGCGTTAGCTCCTACAATGAGCAGTTCTTC. Protein sequence: CASSHTSVSSYNEQFF. Drawing the rest from reference TRBV7-8 and TRBJ2-1, the complete variable domain is GAGVSQSPRYKVAKRGQDVALRCDPISGHVSLFWYQQALGQGPEFLTYFQNEAQLDKSGLPSDRFFAERPEGSVSTLKIQRTQQEDSAVYLCASSHTSVSSYNEQFFGPGTRLTVL.

This chain uses TRBV4-2 with TRBJ2-3; 12 nucleotides line up with TRBD2. From germline, CDR1 is LGHNA and CDR2 YNFKEQ. The CDR3 length is 16 residues. Unmatched junction bases numbered 6, after V lost 4 bases and J lost 4 bases. The CDR3 region has the DNA TGTGCCAGCAGCCCACCCACTAGCGGGAGGCCAGATACGCAGTATTTT. As protein: CASSPPTSGRPDTQYF.

The chain combines TRBV6-1 with TRBJ1-2; maybe TRBD1 (5 bases). V shed 4 bases and J shed 8 bases, with 14 bases lying between them. CDR3 size: 13 residues. The germline gives CDR1 MNHNS, CDR2 SASEGT. CDR3 coding DNA: TGTGCCAGCAGTGCACAGGCGCAGAGAGGCTACACCTTC. Amino acids: CASSAQAQRGYTF.

The chain has TRBV27 and TRBJ2-2; D might be TRBD2 (7 bases). Germline V lookup: CDR1 MNHEY, CDR2 SMNVEV (reference sequence). Trimming left V 3 bases short and J 3 bases short, with 20 bases between. The CDR3 sequence is 18 residues long. CDR3 in DNA: TGTGCCAGCAGTTTTCGGTCAAGGGGGGAGGGATACACCGGGGAGCTGTTTTTT. Its translation is CASSFRSRGEGYTGELFF.

This clone was detected only a few times. The same CDR3 also results from other DNA sequences found in this sample. This chain uses TRBV5-1 with TRBJ2-5; unclear D gene. CDR3 length: 11 residues. Trimming left V 2 bases short and J 4 bases short, with 3 bases between. The germline V gene encodes CDR1 SGHRS and CDR2 YFSETQ. This CDR3 reads CASSFTETQYF. The CDR3 coding sequence is TGCGCCAGCAGCTTTACAGAGACCCAGTACTTC.

The chain uses TRBV2 and TRBJ1-1, with TRBD1 matching 8 bases. CDR1 is SNHLY and CDR2 is FYNNEI in the germline V gene. V shed 3 bases and J 6 bases; nucleotides not matched to a gene: 3. The CDR3 spans 13 residues. CDR3 bases: TGTGCCAGCAGTGACAGGGGGCGCCCTGAAGCTTTCTTT. Its translation: CASSDRGRPEAFF.

The chain uses TRBV7-6 and TRBJ2-5; 7 bases match TRBD2. CDR1 and CDR2 from the germline V gene are SGHVS and FNYEAQ. Trimming removed 0 bases from V and 7 bases from J; junction bases left unmatched: 11. The CDR3 extends over 16 amino acids. Here the CDR3 reads CASSLAGGTTLRTQYF. The CDR3, as DNA: TGTGCCAGCAGCTTAGCCGGGGGGACTACGCTTAGGACCCAGTACTTC.

V usage is TRBV23-1 and J usage is TRBJ2-2; D gene ambiguous. TRBV23-1 is an open reading frame whose function is uncertain. V was clipped by 2 bases and J by 3 bases, with 16 bases between them. CDR3 length: 17 residues. The CDR3 DNA is TGCGCCAGCAGTCAAATTAACGACGGGCTGTACACCGGGGAGCTGTTTTTT. It yields the protein CASSQINDGLYTGELFF.

This rearrangement joins TRBV4-2 to TRBJ2-7, with D perhaps matching TRBD1 or TRBD2 (5 bases each). CDR3 length: 16 residues. CDR1 is LGHNA and CDR2 is YNFKEQ in the germline V gene. V was clipped by 0 bases and J by 0 bases, with 12 bases between them. CDR3 residues: CASSQDQDGASYEQYF. The CDR3 DNA is TGTGCCAGCAGCCAAGATCAGGACGGGGCCTCCTACGAGCAGTACTTC.

The CDR3 spells CASSVDGRLAGYQETQYF. In DNA form, the CDR3 reads TGTGCCAGCAGCGTAGACGGGCGACTAGCGGGGTACCAAGAGACCCAGTACTTC. The chain links TRBV9 to TRBJ2-5; 11 bases fit TRBD2. This CDR3 comprises 18 residues. Unmatched junction bases numbered 7, after V lost 0 bases and J lost 0 bases. CDR1 and CDR2 from the germline V gene are SGDLS and YYNGEE. The whole variable domain, remainder taken from reference TRBV9 and TRBJ2-5, is DSGVTQTPKHLITATGQRVTLRCSPRSGDLSVYWYQQSLDQGLQFLIQYYNGEERAKGNILERFSAQQFPDLHSELNLSSLELGDSALYFCASSVDGRLAGYQETQYFGPGTRLLVL.

This chain joins TRBV28 and TRBJ1-3; TRBD1 matches 7 bases. J gave up 2 bases and V 5 bases, and 6 bases lay outside the gene matches. Germline-derived CDR1 and CDR2 are MDHEN and SYDVKM. CDR3 size: 15 residues. The CDR3 bases are TGTGCCAGCAGTCTACAGGGGTTCGCTGGAAACACCATATATTTT. Translating gives CASSLQGFAGNTIYF.